The present TCR beta chain was sequenced within a study of cytomegalovirus exposure and HLA in healthy donors. Study-wide results and limits: It has been reported that TCR beta sequences accurately predicted the HLA-A and HLA-B alleles of most subjects. Among the CMV-associated chains, three were confirmed in vitro as specific for CMV antigens. Later analysis identified several of the most significant clusters that appeared linked to common viral pathogens.

V lost 6 bases and J lost 5; bases outside the gene matches: 9. The CDR3 length is 14 residues. Germline V gives CDR1 MGHDK, CDR2 SYGVNS. Concerning this clone: What it binds is unknown.

PCR amplification relied on 60 Vbeta primers (plus 13 Jbeta primers). Using immunoSEQ multiplex PCR, the repertoire was profiled, and TCRdb retains in-frame clones only, with some absent. The sample shows about 95,000 clones, around 70% of them seen only once. The chain links TRBV25-1 to TRBJ2-5; TRBD2 matches at 7 bases. Sequences were obtained from PBMCs. The receptor was isolated from a woman between 45 and 60 years old in good health and CMV-seropositive. The CDR3 DNA follows: TGTGCCAGCAGCCCGACTAGCACCTCGGAGACCCAGTACTTC. It encodes CASSPTSTSETQYF.